Listed below are T cell receptor beta chains from one sample, sequenced in a study of T cells in tuberculosis. Assay: immunoSEQ multiplex PCR; the TCRdb copy retains only in-frame clones and omits some. The table records roughly 24,000 clones, roughly 97% of them present only once. Sample: PBMCs. These receptors came from a donor aged 5 to 30 with latent tuberculosis or without tuberculosis infection. CDR3s include the opening cysteine and the closing phenylalanine or tryptophan. A D gene is named only where the DNA matches it firmly. Part of the rows lack a size; the others show once, few, many or a class for expanded clones.

clone_size d_call j_call v_call cdr3_aa cdr3_nt
NA TRBD1 TRBJ2-7 TRBV7-8 CASSSPYRDSTHEQYF TGTGCCAGCAGCTCCCCATACCGGGACAGTACCCACGAGCAGTACTTC
NA TRBD1 TRBJ2-3 TRBV6-4 CASSEGQGETDTQYF TGTGCCAGCAGTGAGGGACAGGGGGAAACAGATACGCAGTATTTT
NA NA TRBJ1-1 TRBV6-5 CASSRDRWDFAFF TGTGCCAGCAGTCGTGACAGGTGGGATTTCGCTTTCTTT
NA NA TRBJ1-1 TRBV7-9 CASSLGPGIVTEAFF TGTGCCAGCAGCTTAGGGCCGGGGATAGTCACTGAAGCTTTCTTT
once NA TRBJ2-7 TRBV19 CASSIGTGLSYEQYF TGTGCCAGTAGTATAGGAACAGGCCTCTCGTACGAGCAGTACTTC
NA TRBD2 TRBJ2-1 TRBV5-1 CASSAGTSNEQFF TGCGCCAGCAGCGCCGGGACTAGTAATGAGCAGTTCTTC
NA TRBD2 TRBJ2-1 TRBV10-2 CASSWRTSGGNEQFF TGCGCCAGCAGTTGGCGGACTAGCGGGGGCAATGAGCAGTTCTTC
NA TRBD2 TRBJ2-7 TRBV11-2 CASSLGPGGNYEQYF TGTGCCAGCAGCTTAGGTCCGGGGGGGAACTACGAGCAGTACTTC
NA NA TRBJ2-1 TRBV11-3 CASSFQSREHHEQFF TGTGCCAGCAGCTTTCAGTCAAGGGAGCATCATGAGCAGTTCTTC
NA TRBD1 TRBJ2-7 TRBV10-1 CASSAGQGGTYEQYF TGCGCCAGCAGCGCCGGACAGGGGGGCACCTACGAGCAGTACTTC
NA TRBD1 TRBJ1-2 TRBV27 CASSSDRGYGYTF TGTGCCAGCAGTTCGGACAGGGGCTATGGCTACACCTTC
NA TRBD2 TRBJ2-1 TRBV9 CASSLTSGPYNEQFF TGTGCCAGCAGCTTGACTAGCGGCCCCTACAATGAGCAGTTCTTC
NA NA TRBJ2-2 TRBV6-5 CASSYHVGAPTGELFF TGTGCCAGCAGTTACCATGTGGGGGCGCCCACCGGGGAGCTGTTTTTT
NA NA TRBJ2-1 TRBV7-9 CASSLSAGDLSSYNEQFF TGTGCCAGCAGCCTCTCGGCTGGAGACCTGAGCTCCTACAATGAGCAGTTCTTC
NA NA TRBJ1-2 TRBV14 CASFPYLRSAGPNYGYTF TGTGCCAGTTTTCCCTATCTTAGGAGTGCAGGGCCTAACTATGGCTACACCTTC
NA TRBD1 TRBJ2-4 TRBV12-5 CASGLGRTGDIQYF TGTGCTAGTGGTTTGGGCAGGACAGGAGACATTCAGTACTTC
NA TRBD1 TRBJ2-2 TRBV6-5 CASRQGNTGELFF TGTGCCAGCCGACAGGGCAACACCGGGGAGCTGTTTTTT
NA TRBD1 TRBJ1-1 TRBV29-1 CSATGILTEAFF TGCAGCGCGACAGGGATCCTTACTGAAGCTTTCTTT
NA NA TRBJ1-1 TRBV12-5 CASGPGGGTGMNTEAFF TGTGCTAGTGGTCCAGGCGGAGGGACCGGGATGAACACTGAAGCTTTCTTT